These 14 T cell receptor beta chains were all obtained from the same sample, sequenced in a study of beta chain features in type 1 diabetes. The study, taken as a whole, reports: All four CD4+ subsets of Type 1 diabetes patients contained TCRB CDR3s that were moderately but significantly shorter.

The antigens of these receptors remain unknown. Reverse transcribing all isolated RNA meant expressed TCRB transcripts were sequenced. Method: immunoSEQ multiplex PCR; TCRdb's copy keeps in-frame clones and lacks some. The sample consists of under 150,000 clones, roughly 10% of them appearing once. Sample: central memory CD4+ T cells from blood. These receptors all stem from a man in his thirties or forties with type 1 diabetes.

The V call is TRBV18, the J call TRBJ1-1; perhaps TRBD1 as D (6 bases). The CDR3 loop spans 14 amino acids. Germline V CDR1 and CDR2: KGHSH, LQKENI. V dropped 5 bases and J dropped 6 bases, with 16 bases sitting between them. The CDR3 here is CASSVQGEAAEAFF. The CDR3 nucleotides are TGTGCCAGCTCAGTACAGGGTGAGGCGGCTGAAGCTTTCTTT.

This clone occurred a few times. The CDR3 DNA sequence: TGTGCCAGCAGTCTAGCGGGGGACGCAGATACGCAGTATTTT. This sequence encodes CASSLAGDADTQYF. J is TRBJ2-3 and V is TRBV7-9; 10 bases line up with TRBD2. The CDR3 totals 14 residues. CDR1 and CDR2 from the germline V gene are SEHNR and FQNEAQ (reference sequence). V lost 6 bases, J lost 4 bases, and 4 bases stayed unmatched.

This clone was counted only a few times. One end of the junction does not line up with germline, which may come from a read error. This sequence joins TRBV10-3 and TRBJ1-2; perhaps TRBD1 as D (5 bases). The CDR3 runs 12 residues. Germline V lookup: CDR1 ENHRY, CDR2 SYGVKD. The CDR3 here is CASSNQGRGYTF. CDR3 nucleotides: TGTGCCAGCAGTAACCAGGGTCGGGGCTACACCTTC.

This clone was counted between two and nine times. This chain connects TRBV7-3 to TRBJ2-1, with 10 bases matching TRBD1. Trimming removed 4 bases from V and 3 bases from J; junction bases left unmatched: 3. There are 15 residues in the CDR3. Looked up from germline, CDR1 is SGHTA and CDR2 is FQGTGA. CDR3 coding DNA: TGTGCCAGCAGCTCGGGACAGGGGTTCTACAATGAGCAGTTCTTC. Translation: CASSSGQGFYNEQFF.

This clone was observed a few times. The CDR3 loop reads CASSFGQGGTEAFF. The CDR3 DNA reads as TGTGCCAGCAGCTTCGGACAGGGAGGAACTGAAGCTTTCTTT. The J gene is TRBJ1-1, the V gene TRBV7-9; 8 positions match TRBD1. J gave up 5 bases and V 3 bases, and 5 bases lay outside the gene matches. Germline V gene lookup returns CDR1 SEHNR and CDR2 FQNEAQ (reference sequence). This CDR3 has 14 amino acids.

This clone was picked up a small number of times. This chain links TRBV5-1 with TRBJ1-6; TRBD1 agrees at 10 bases. V shed 7 bases and J 7 bases; nucleotides not matched to a gene: 2. Per the germline V gene, CDR1 is SGHRS and CDR2 is YFSETQ. The CDR3 covers 13 residues. CDR3 nucleotide sequence: TGCGCCAGCCAGGGACAGGGGAATTCACCCCTCCACTTT. It is translated as CASQGQGNSPLHF.

This chain joins TRBV11-2 and TRBJ2-7; 10 positions match TRBD1. Germline V lookup: CDR1 SGHAT, CDR2 FQNNGV. The V and J ends lost 5 bases and 3 bases, in that order; junction bases with no gene match: 1. CDR3 size: 13 residues. The CDR3 loop is CASSGDRGYEQYF. The CDR3 DNA follows: TGTGCCAGCAGCGGGGACAGGGGCTACGAGCAGTACTTC. Full variable domain (missing parts from reference TRBV11-2 and TRBJ2-7): EAGVAQSPRYKIIEKRQSVAFWCNPISGHATLYWYQQILGQGPKLLIQFQNNGVVDDSQLPKDRFSAERLKGVDSTLKIQPAKLEDSAVYLCASSGDRGYEQYFGPGTRLTVT.

The V call is TRBV5-6, the J call TRBJ1-6; D unresolved. V was trimmed by 0 bases and J by 7 bases, leaving 14 bases between them. There are 16 residues in the CDR3. The V gene's germline CDR1 is SGHDT and CDR2 YYEEEE. CDR3 sequence (DNA): TGTGCCAGCAGCTTGGTTTTCCGGGGTGGGAATTCACCCCTCCACTTT. Residues: CASSLVFRGGNSPLHF. The full variable domain, completed using reference TRBV5-6 and TRBJ1-6, is DAGVTQSPTHLIKTRGQQVTLRCSPKSGHDTVSWYQQALGQGPQFIFQYYEEEERQRGNFPDRFSGHQFPNYSSELNVNALLLGDSALYLCASSLVFRGGNSPLHFGNGTRLTVT.

The J gene is TRBJ1-6, the V gene TRBV28; no clear D gene. The V gene lost 5 bases and the J gene lost 9 bases, with 11 bases spanning the gap. The CDR3 runs to 13 residues. The germline CDR1 and CDR2 sequences are MDHEN and SYDVKM. CDR3 in DNA: TGTGCCAGCAGTACTACCCACCGTTCACCCCTCCACTTT. Translating it yields CASSTTHRSPLHF.

This clone was counted only a few times. A far larger clone is only one base removed, so a read error is likely. The V and J genes are TRBV5-1 and TRBJ2-7, with 12 bases fitting TRBD2. Germline CDR1 is SGHRS and CDR2 is YFSETQ. V dropped 1 base and J dropped 5; count of bases not matched to a gene: 4. This CDR3 has 15 residues. The CDR3 loop is CASSLKLAGGDEQYF. The CDR3 nucleotides read TGCGCCAGCAGCTTGAAACTAGCGGGGGGTGACGAGCAGTACTTC.

This clone came up many times. The chain is built from TRBV5-4 and TRBJ2-3; TRBD2 matches at 10 bases. J gave up 1 base and V 6 bases, and 8 bases lay outside the gene matches. Per the germline V gene, CDR1 is SGHNT and CDR2 is YYREEE (reference sequence). The CDR3 consists of 16 residues. CDR3 amino acids: CASTSGLAGGTDTQYF. In DNA form, the CDR3 reads TGTGCCAGCACCTCGGGGCTAGCGGGGGGCACAGATACGCAGTATTTT.

There are a few counts of this clone. The gene calls are TRBV10-3 and TRBJ2-5; 9 bases fit TRBD1. V was pared by 5 bases and J by 5 bases, with 6 bases of the junction left unmatched. CDR1 and CDR2 from the germline V gene are ENHRY and SYGVKD. This CDR3 contains 14 residues. CDR3 nucleotides: TGTGCCATCAGTCCGGGACAGGGTATGGAGACCCAGTACTTC. Protein product: CAISPGQGMETQYF.

In this sample, this clone turned up a few times. V gene TRBV2 combines with J gene TRBJ2-3; the match to TRBD2 covers 9 bases. CDR1 is SNHLY and CDR2 is FYNNEI in the germline V gene. The CDR3 is 15 amino acids. J was trimmed by 4 bases and V by 4 bases; bases with no gene match: 6. The CDR3: CASSAASGDADTQYF. CDR3 coding DNA: TGTGCCAGCAGTGCCGCTAGCGGGGATGCAGATACGCAGTATTTT.

This clone was recorded at least ten times. The chain carries TRBV29-1 and TRBJ2-3; tentatively, D is TRBD1 (5 bases). The CDR3 is 15 amino acids. V was clipped by 6 bases and J by 2 bases, with 18 bases between them. Germline CDR1 is SQVTM and CDR2 is ANQGSEA. The CDR3 DNA reads TGCAGCGTGGGGCACCGAGGCATAACCACAGATACGCAGTATTTT. Its translation: CSVGHRGITTDTQYF.